This T cell receptor beta chain is from a study of identical twins. Trimming removed 8 bases from V and 6 bases from J, with 18 bases in between. The CDR3 has 14 amino acids. Per the germline V gene, CDR1 is MNHEY and CDR2 is SVGEGT. This clonotype was counted between two and nine times. TCRdb redid the calling of the 5' RACE reads with MiXCR, one entry per CDR3 protein. The table shows 250,000 to 300,000 distinct CDR3 sequences, with just under 9.5% occurring only once. This sample was shared with a second study, whose subject was yellow fever vaccine responses in identical twins.

This clonotype was sampled from a woman younger than 35 in good health. The sequenced material came from CD8+ T cells sorted from blood. J is TRBJ2-3 and V is TRBV6-2 or TRBV6-3; no clear D gene. CDR3 loop: CASAPTGEVDTQYF. The DNA for the CDR3 is TGTGCCAGCGCACCTACGGGTGAGGTTGATACGCAGTATTTT.